A selection of T cell receptor beta chains follows, all from one sample in a study of brain metastases from non-small cell lung cancer. Produced via immunoSEQ multiplex PCR; TCRdb's table is partial and in-frame only. The table has 1,500 to 2,000 clones, roughly 86% seen once. Sequenced sample: tumor-adjacent normal tissue. The receptor source for this set is a donor aged 40 or older with non-small cell lung cancer. Each CDR3 is given with its conserved first and last residue. Each record gives: J gene, clone size, D gene, V gene, CDR3 length, CDR3 DNA, CDR3 protein. D genes are given only for firm matches. Size is stated for part of the rows, as once, few or many counts, or as a class when the clone is expanded.

J: TRBJ2-3
size: NA
D: TRBD2
V: TRBV27
length: 15
DNA: TGTGCCAGCAGGTCCAGCGGGAGGGCCTGGGATACGCAGTATTTT
CDR3: CASRSSGRAWDTQYF

J: TRBJ2-3
size: NA
D: NA
V: TRBV9
length: 16
DNA: TGTGCCAGCAGCACCACCCACGGAACAGTCACAGATACGCAGTATTTT
CDR3: CASSTTHGTVTDTQYF

J: TRBJ2-1
size: NA
D: NA
V: TRBV28
length: 16
DNA: TGTGCCAGCAGTTTAGGTATAGGCACTTCCTACAATGAGCAGTTCTTC
CDR3: CASSLGIGTSYNEQFF

J: TRBJ2-1
size: few
D: NA
V: TRBV24-1
length: 13
DNA: TGTGCCACCAGTGATTGGGGAGAGAATGAGCAGTTCTTC
CDR3: CATSDWGENEQFF

J: TRBJ1-4
size: once
D: TRBD1
V: TRBV7-8
length: 15
DNA: TGTGCCAGCAGCGTACAGGGGGCGCACCTTGAAAAACTGTTTTTT
CDR3: CASSVQGAHLEKLFF

J: TRBJ1-3
size: NA
D: TRBD1
V: TRBV19
length: 14
DNA: TGTGCCAGTACCCGGGACAGCTCTGGAAACACCATATATTTT
CDR3: CASTRDSSGNTIYF

J: TRBJ2-1
size: NA
D: NA
V: TRBV2
length: 20
DNA: TGTGCCAGCATGGGGGAACAGGGCGGGCGGGAGTTCATCTCCTACAATGAGCAGTTCTTC
CDR3: CASMGEQGGREFISYNEQFF

J: TRBJ2-2
size: NA
D: NA
V: TRBV16
length: 15
DNA: TGTGCCAGCAGCCGGGTCAGGGTGAACACCGGGGAGCTGTTTTTT
CDR3: CASSRVRVNTGELFF

J: TRBJ1-2
size: NA
D: NA
V: TRBV6-2/TRBV6-3
length: 13
DNA: TGTGCCAGCAGTTCCCTACAGAACTATGGCTACACCTTC
CDR3: CASSSLQNYGYTF

J: TRBJ1-2
size: NA
D: NA
V: TRBV7-2
length: 13
DNA: TGTGCCAGCCGCAGGGGAGGGGAGGCTGGCTACACCTTC
CDR3: CASRRGGEAGYTF

J: TRBJ2-1
size: NA
D: NA
V: TRBV5-1
length: 14
DNA: TGCGCCAGCAGCTTGGAGGGTAGCCCCAATAAGCAGTTCTTC
CDR3: CASSLEGSPNKQFF

J: TRBJ1-1
size: NA
D: TRBD1
V: TRBV10-3
length: 13
DNA: TGTGCCATCAGTGCGGACAGGGACACTGAAGCTTTCTTT
CDR3: CAISADRDTEAFF

J: TRBJ1-2
size: NA
D: TRBD1
V: TRBV10-3
length: 14
DNA: TGTGCCATCAGTGAACAGGGGCGGAACTATGGCTACACCTTC
CDR3: CAISEQGRNYGYTF

J: TRBJ1-1
size: NA
D: NA
V: TRBV27
length: 15
DNA: TGTGCCAGCAGTTCAGCAGGACGGGGAAGGACTGAAGCTTTCTTT
CDR3: CASSSAGRGRTEAFF

J: TRBJ2-7
size: NA
D: NA
V: TRBV6-5
length: 13
DNA: TGTGCCAGCAGTATACAGGGAATCCACGAGCAGTACTTC
CDR3: CASSIQGIHEQYF

J: TRBJ2-3
size: NA
D: TRBD2
V: TRBV28
length: 11
DNA: TGTGCTTCCGGGAGGACAGATACGCAGTATTTT
CDR3: CASGRTDTQYF

J: TRBJ2-2
size: NA
D: NA
V: TRBV30
length: 13
DNA: TGTGCCTGGATACCAGCGAACTACGGGGAGCTGTTTTTT
CDR3: CAWIPANYGELFF

J: TRBJ1-5
size: NA
D: NA
V: TRBV7-2
length: 14
DNA: TGTGCCAGCAGCTTAGGCGGATTCAATCAGCCCCAGCATTTT
CDR3: CASSLGGFNQPQHF

J: TRBJ2-7
size: NA
D: NA
V: TRBV15
length: 15
DNA: TGTGCCACCAGCAGAGAGTTAGCGGCTTCCTACGAGCAGTACTTC
CDR3: CATSRELAASYEQYF

J: TRBJ1-5
size: NA
D: NA
V: TRBV10-2
length: 15
DNA: TGCGCCAGCAGTCCATCCCGGGGGCCGAATCAGCCCCAGCATTTT
CDR3: CASSPSRGPNQPQHF

J: TRBJ2-3
size: NA
D: NA
V: TRBV5-1
length: 13
DNA: TGCGCCAGCCAAGGCTACCGCACAGATACGCAGTATTTT
CDR3: CASQGYRTDTQYF

J: TRBJ2-5
size: few
D: NA
V: TRBV5-1
length: 15
DNA: TGCGCCAGCAGCCCATCGGACCCGCTCAGGGAGACCCAGTACTTC
CDR3: CASSPSDPLRETQYF

J: TRBJ2-7
size: NA
D: NA
V: TRBV30
length: 13
DNA: TGTGCCTGGAGTTACACCGGTAGTGGGGAGCAGTACTTC
CDR3: CAWSYTGSGEQYF